One and the same sample provided the 32 T cell receptor beta chains below, sequenced in a study of T cells in Graves' hyperthyroidism and ophthalmopathy. RNA transcripts served as the template for amplifying TCR beta CDR3 regions. HTBI primers were the set used in a first-round RT-PCR of the TCR CDR3. TCRdb ran MiXCR on the multiplex PCR reads and lists one entry per CDR3 protein. The sample holds hundreds of thousands of distinct CDR3 sequences, 15% to 18% seen once. The sample consisted of blood. All receptors come from a woman under 30 with Graves' hyperthyroidism that later progressed to Graves' ophthalmopathy.

The chain recombines TRBV4-2 with TRBJ2-1; 16 positions agree with TRBD2. V was pared by 1 base and J by 9 bases, with 12 bases of the junction left unmatched. The CDR3 loop spans 19 amino acids. Germline V lookup: CDR1 LGHNA, CDR2 YNFKEQ. The CDR3 DNA reads TGTGCCAGCAGCCAAGTCACCGGGACTAGCGGGAGGGCCTTTGGTGAGCAGTTCTTC. This encodes CASSQVTGTSGRAFGEQFF.

This clonotype was detected ten times or more. V and J are TRBV20-1 and TRBJ2-5; TRBD2 aligns across 9 bases. CDR1 and CDR2 from the germline V gene are DFQATT and SNEGSKA (reference sequence). The V and J ends lost 3 bases and 5 bases, in that order; junction bases with no gene match: 10. The CDR3 has 15 amino acids. The CDR3 bases are TGCAGTGCTAGTCTACTAGCGGGTATCTTGGAGACCCAGTACTTC. Encoded protein: CSASLLAGILETQYF.

In this sample, this clonotype turned up many times. The gene calls are TRBV20-1 and TRBJ1-5, with D possibly TRBD1 on 5 matching bases. V dropped 4 bases and J dropped 0 bases, with 16 bases sitting between them. Germline loops: CDR1 DFQATT, CDR2 SNEGSKA (reference sequence). The CDR3 totals 16 residues. In nucleotides, the CDR3 is TGCAGTGCTACGTTCGGGGGAGTTTATAGCAATCAGCCCCAGCATTTT. Its protein product is CSATFGGVYSNQPQHF.

DNA of the CDR3: TGTGCCAGCTCACTACTCAGGGAGACCTATAATTCACCCCTCCACTTT. Protein sequence: CASSLLRETYNSPLHF. The chain links TRBV2 to TRBJ1-6; tentative D call: TRBD1 (5 bases). V was clipped by 8 bases and J by 2 bases, with 16 bases between them. The germline V gene encodes CDR1 SNHLY and CDR2 FYNNEI. The CDR3 extends over 16 amino acids.

V usage is TRBV9 and J usage is TRBJ2-7; tentative D call: TRBD1 (6 bases). Germline CDR1 is SGDLS and CDR2 is YYNGEE. The CDR3 has 12 amino acids. V was trimmed by 3 bases and J by 6 bases, leaving 10 bases between them. The CDR3 spells CASSGPGAEQYF. CDR3 sequence (DNA): TGTGCCAGCAGCGGCCCAGGGGCCGAGCAGTACTTC.

Many counts were recorded for this clonotype. The chain links TRBV11-2 to TRBJ2-5; D uncertain. The CDR3 extends over 14 amino acids. The V end lost 0 bases, the J end lost 3 bases, and 8 bases lay between the germline ends. Germline V lookup: CDR1 SGHAT, CDR2 FQNNGV. Here the CDR3 DNA reads TGTGCCAGCAGCTTAGATCCCTGGGAAGAGACCCAGTACTTC. Its translation is CASSLDPWEETQYF.

This clonotype was found a few times. The chain recombines TRBV24-1 with TRBJ2-2, with D possibly TRBD2 on 5 matching bases. V was shortened by 5 bases and J by 4 bases, with 13 bases between the two germline ends. CDR1 KGHDR and CDR2 SFDVKD come from the germline V gene. This CDR3 has 15 residues. CDR3 region: CATSGAGRATGELFF. The CDR3 bases are TGTGCCACCAGTGGGGCGGGCCGGGCCACCGGGGAGCTGTTTTTT.

This clonotype appeared many times. The V call is TRBV20-1, the J call TRBJ2-1, with 9 bases matching TRBD2. Germline loops: CDR1 DFQATT, CDR2 SNEGSKA (reference sequence). This CDR3 is built from 14 residues. This CDR3 reads CRAGAGGVGNEQFF. As DNA, the CDR3 is TGCAGGGCAGGAGCGGGAGGTGTGGGCAATGAGCAGTTCTTC.

There are a few counts of this clonotype. CDR3 bases: TGTGCCAGTAGTATAGGGGGGCTTACTGGGGCCAACGTCCTGACTTTC. Translating gives CASSIGGLTGANVLTF. This chain links TRBV19 with TRBJ2-6; a weak D match, TRBD1 (6 bases). The CDR3 is 16 amino acids. V lost 1 base and J 2 bases, leaving 9 bases between the germline ends. The germline CDR1 and CDR2 sequences are LNHDA and SQIVND (reference sequence).

This clonotype was observed many times. This sequence joins TRBV20-1 and TRBJ2-4, with a possible D match to TRBD1 (5 bases). CDR3 length equals 17 residues. Germline-derived CDR1 and CDR2 are DFQATT and SNEGSKA (reference sequence). Trimming stripped 1 base from V and 0 bases from J, with 16 bases between. The CDR3 loop reads CSARAEVGVVAKNIQYF. CDR3 in DNA: TGCAGTGCTAGAGCGGAAGTAGGGGTCGTAGCCAAAAACATTCAGTACTTC.

At least ten counts were recorded for this clonotype. The chain couples TRBV4-1 to TRBJ2-1, with TRBD2 matching 12 bases. The CDR3 runs 16 residues. Germline CDR1 is MGHRA and CDR2 is YSYEKL. The V gene end was trimmed by 0 bases and the J gene end by 4 bases; junction bases not matched to a gene: 1. CDR3 region: CASSQETSGSYNEQFF. For the CDR3, the DNA is TGCGCCAGCAGCCAAGAGACTAGCGGGAGTTACAATGAGCAGTTCTTC.

The chain joins TRBV5-6 to TRBJ1-1; 7 bases are shared with TRBD1. Germline V gives CDR1 SGHDT, CDR2 YYEEEE. The CDR3 consists of 16 residues. After removal of 5 bases from V and 1 base from J, the junction contained 11 bases not matched to a gene. The CDR3 DNA sequence: TGTGCCAGCAGAAAAGGGACAGTATTTACGAACACTGAAGCTTTCTTT. Its protein product is CASRKGTVFTNTEAFF.

The sample holds a few counts of this clonotype. This chain connects TRBV10-2 to TRBJ1-5; D not resolved. The germline V and J ends were trimmed by 0 bases and 5 bases, with 8 bases remaining between them. This CDR3 has 14 amino acids. CDR1 and CDR2 from the germline V gene are WSHSY and SAAADI. CDR3 nucleotide sequence: TGCGCCAGCAGTGAGTCGACCATAGATCAGCCCCAGCATTTT. This gives the protein CASSESTIDQPQHF.

This clonotype showed up many times. The chain recombines TRBV6-1 with TRBJ2-1, with D unresolved. This CDR3 comprises 12 residues. Germline values: CDR1 MNHNS, CDR2 SASEGT. Trimming took 8 bases from V and 7 from J, leaving 12 bases between them. DNA of the CDR3: TGTGCCAGCGAGCAGACCGGGAATGAGCAGTTCTTC. Protein sequence: CASEQTGNEQFF.

This clonotype turned up a few times. The chain uses TRBV15 and TRBJ2-7, with 7 bases aligning to TRBD1. The germline V gene encodes CDR1 LNHNV and CDR2 YYDKDF (reference sequence). The CDR3 contains 16 residues. The junction had 8 bases not matched to a gene; V was cut back by 0 bases and J by 3 bases. The CDR3 region is CATSRDRDRLHYEQYF. CDR3 coding DNA: TGTGCCACCAGCAGAGACAGGGACAGACTACACTACGAGCAGTACTTC.

Note on this clonotype: Being one base from a much bigger clone, this may be a read error. The chain couples TRBV20-1 to TRBJ2-3; perhaps TRBD1 as D (6 bases). Germline V lookup: CDR1 DFQATT, CDR2 SNEGSKA (reference sequence). The CDR3 is 13 residues long. V lost 8 bases to trimming and J lost 2 bases, with 14 bases between them. The chain's CDR3 is CSTNRDLTDTQYF. For the CDR3, the DNA is TGCAGTACTAACAGGGACCTCACAGATACGCAGTATTTT.

This clonotype was recorded at least ten times. This rearrangement joins TRBV12-3 or TRBV12-4 to TRBJ2-7; 10 bases map to TRBD2. This CDR3 spans 18 amino acids. V gave up 5 bases and J gave up 0 bases; unmatched junction bases: 13. For the CDR3, the DNA is TGTGCCAGCAGTCTTAGGGGAGGCCTAGCGGGAGTCTCCTACGAGCAGTACTTC. Its translation: CASSLRGGLAGVSYEQYF.

The chain joins TRBV13 to TRBJ2-7; D could derive from TRBD1 or TRBD2 (5 bases each). The germline CDR1 and CDR2 sequences are PRHDT and FYEKMQ (reference sequence). CDR3 length: 16 residues. Trimming stripped 5 bases from V and 3 bases from J, with 20 bases between. CDR3 loop: CASSPSQGRGDYEQYF. In nucleotides, the CDR3 is TGTGCCAGCAGCCCCAGTCAGGGACGGGGCGACTACGAGCAGTACTTC. The variable domain in full, completed from reference TRBV13 and TRBJ2-7, reads AAGVIQSPRHLIKEKRETATLKCYPIPRHDTVYWYQQGPGQDPQFLISFYEKMQSDKGSIPDRFSAQQFSDYHSELNMSSLELGDSALYFCASSPSQGRGDYEQYFGPGTRLTVT.

The table lists this clonotype with many counts. V gene TRBV27 combines with J gene TRBJ1-1; tentatively, D is TRBD1 (6 bases). The CDR3 covers 14 residues. Trimming took 5 bases from V and 6 from J, leaving 16 bases between them. Germline CDR1 and CDR2: MNHEY and SMNVEV (reference sequence). CDR3 sequence (DNA): TGTGCCAGCAGTCCATCAGGGGATGTGGCTGAAGCTTTCTTT. Translation: CASSPSGDVAEAFF.

This clonotype was picked up many times. The chain links TRBV2 to TRBJ2-5, with D possibly matching TRBD1 (6 bases). The CDR3 covers 13 residues. CDR1 is SNHLY, CDR2 FYNNEI, per germline. Between the trimmed V and J ends, which lost 6 bases and 2 bases, there was a span of 10 bases. This CDR3 reads CASRPDRQETQYF. The DNA of the CDR3 is TGTGCCAGCAGACCGGACAGACAAGAGACCCAGTACTTC.

This chain links TRBV7-9 with TRBJ2-6, with 9 bases lining up with TRBD1. Germline CDR1 is SEHNR and CDR2 is FQNEAQ (reference sequence). V gave up 11 bases and J gave up 0 bases; unmatched junction bases: 17. The CDR3 has 19 residues. The DNA of the CDR3 is TGTGCCGAACTAAATATTGGGGGACAGGGAAACTCTGGGGCCAACGTCCTGACTTTC. This gives the protein CAELNIGGQGNSGANVLTF.

This clonotype appeared many times. This chain connects TRBV7-9 to TRBJ2-7, with 8 bases identical to TRBD2. The germline V gene has CDR1 SEHNR and CDR2 FQNEAQ (reference sequence). This CDR3 spans 12 amino acids. The V segment lost 5 bases and the J segment 5 bases; nucleotides outside the gene matches: 2. The CDR3 DNA reads as TGTGCCAGCAGCGCGGGACTAGACGAGCAGTACTTC. Translated, it gives CASSAGLDEQYF.

To note about this clonotype: Given a much more abundant clone one base away, this may be a read error. The V and J genes are TRBV5-1 and TRBJ2-1, with 12 bases aligning to TRBD2. The CDR3 runs to 15 residues. Looked up from germline, CDR1 is SGHRS and CDR2 is YFSETQ. The CDR3 DNA follows: TGCGCCAGCAGGGAACTAGCGGGAGGTGACAATGAGCATTTCTTC. This translates into CASRELAGGDNEHFF.

The chain combines TRBV25-1 with TRBJ2-7, with D possibly being TRBD1 or TRBD2 (6 bases each). V shed 5 bases and J shed 4 bases, with 12 bases lying between them. The CDR3 is 13 amino acids. The germline V gene encodes CDR1 MGHDK and CDR2 SYGVNS. The CDR3 sequence: CASSMGGWYEQYF. The CDR3 coding sequence is TGTGCCAGCAGTATGGGGGGCTGGTACGAGCAGTACTTC.

This clonotype was picked up many times. V usage is TRBV5-1 and J usage is TRBJ2-1; 9 nucleotides match TRBD1. CDR3 length equals 15 residues. The germline V gene encodes CDR1 SGHRS and CDR2 YFSETQ. Trimming at V came to 0 bases and at J to 3 bases, leaving 1 base not matched to a gene. The DNA for the CDR3 is TGCGCCAGCAGCTTGGGGGACAGGGTCTACAATGAGCAGTTCTTC. It is translated as CASSLGDRVYNEQFF. The variable domain in full, with the rest retrieved from reference TRBV5-1 and TRBJ2-1, is KAGVTQTPRYLIKTRGQQVTLSCSPISGHRSVSWYQQTPGQGLQFLFEYFSETQRNKGNFPGRFSGRQFSNSRSEMNVSTLELGDSALYLCASSLGDRVYNEQFFGPGTRLTVL.

The chain is built from TRBV6-9 and TRBJ2-7, with TRBD1 as a possible D gene (6 bases). V lost 3 bases and J lost 6, with 12 bases in between. The CDR3 length is 13 residues. Germline CDR1 MNHGY, CDR2 SVAAGI. The CDR3 nucleotides read TGTGCCAGCAGTTACATACAGGGTGGCGAGCAGTACTTC. This codes for CASSYIQGGEQYF.

This clonotype showed up many times. The chain carries TRBV28 and TRBJ1-5; D gene ambiguous. V lost 6 bases and J lost 1, with 7 bases in between. The CDR3 extends over 13 amino acids. Per the germline V gene, CDR1 is MDHEN and CDR2 is SYDVKM. CDR3 protein: CASRGLSNQPQHF. CDR3 nucleotide sequence: TGTGCCAGCAGGGGATTAAGCAATCAGCCCCAGCATTTT.

This clonotype was detected many times. The genes are TRBV7-9 and TRBJ2-1; D gene ambiguous. The CDR3 covers 13 residues. V was shortened by 4 bases and J by 4 bases, with 8 bases between the two germline ends. The germline gives CDR1 SEHNR, CDR2 FQNEAQ (reference sequence). CDR3: CASSSPLYNEQFF. The CDR3 DNA follows: TGTGCCAGCAGCTCCCCTCTATACAATGAGCAGTTCTTC.

This rearrangement joins TRBV6-1 to TRBJ1-2; 7 nucleotides agree with TRBD1. This CDR3 region has 14 residues. With 5 bases clipped from V and 4 bases from J, the junction kept 7 bases outside the gene matches. Germline CDR1 reads MNHNS; CDR2 reads SASEGT. In nucleotides, the CDR3 is TGTGCCAGCAGTCAACAGGGGAGTAGCTATGGCTACACCTTC. Amino acid sequence: CASSQQGSSYGYTF.

This clonotype was seen at least ten times. The chain links TRBV5-8 to TRBJ1-1, with a tentative D call TRBD1 (6 bases). Germline V gene sequence: CDR1 SGHTS, CDR2 YDEGEE. CDR3 length: 13 residues. Trimming took off 6 bases at V and 6 bases at J, with 15 bases between the two ends. This chain's CDR3 is CASTPGRGPEAFF. CDR3 nucleotides: TGTGCCAGCACCCCCGGTCGGGGGCCTGAAGCTTTCTTT. The whole variable domain, remainder taken from reference TRBV5-8 and TRBJ1-1, is EAGVTQSPTHLIKTRGQQATLRCSPISGHTSVYWYQQALGLGLQFLLWYDEGEERNRGNFPPRFSGRQFPNYSSELNVNALELEDSALYLCASTPGRGPEAFFGQGTRLTVV.

This clonotype was observed many times. V is TRBV12-3 or TRBV12-4 and J is TRBJ1-3; the D gene is possibly TRBD1 (6 bases). The CDR3 sequence is 16 residues long. V lost 3 bases and J lost 3, with 15 bases in between. The CDR3 DNA sequence: TGTGCCAGCAGTTTTGGGGGGGCGCAAAATGGAAACACCATATATTTT. Its protein is CASSFGGAQNGNTIYF.

This clonotype has ten or more counts. This rearrangement joins TRBV28 to TRBJ2-7; the D gene is possibly TRBD1 (6 bases). V gave up 4 bases and J gave up 6 bases, with 10 bases separating them. The length of the CDR3 is 12 residues. Germline V gene sequence: CDR1 MDHEN, CDR2 SYDVKM. The CDR3 coding sequence is TGTGCCAGCAGTTCAGACAGGAGCGAGCAGTACTTC. This encodes CASSSDRSEQYF. Full variable domain (rest looked up from reference TRBV28 and TRBJ2-7): DVKVTQSSRYLVKRTGEKVFLECVQDMDHENMFWYRQDPGLGLRLIYFSYDVKMKEKGDIPEGYSVSREKKERFSLILESASTNQTSMYLCASSSDRSEQYFGPGTRLTVT.